This section outlines one TCR beta chain sequence together with its context. Its specificity is not known. The data belong to a study of T cells after yellow fever vaccination. The CDR3 runs 16 residues. The germline V and J ends were trimmed by 5 bases and 9 bases, with 20 bases remaining between them. Template-switching 5'RACE yielded the TCR cDNA; a universal primer site and UMIs were added in the process. One entry per CDR3 protein, called by TCRdb with MiXCR from the 5' RACE reads. The sample lists a few hundred thousand distinct CDR3 sequences, less than 20% occurring once. Findings and caveats of the study: Reappearing after the booster were most of the clones from primary vaccination (roughly 96% CD4, 75% to 90% CD8).

The sequence was obtained from a man between 18 and 29 years old who received the YFV17D yellow fever vaccine. The rearrangement joins TRBV12-3 or TRBV12-4 to TRBJ1-6, with D hard to call. The source was PBMCs, collected about 5 days after the first yellow fever vaccination. CDR3 residues: CASSEAVSLPPSPLHF. Here the CDR3 DNA reads TGTGCCAGCAGTGAGGCAGTATCGCTCCCCCCTTCACCCCTCCACTTT.